This record concerns one T cell receptor beta chain sequence. As processed by the authors: Estimates of nucleated cell counts were drawn from the amplification of reference gene primers. The data were produced by immunoSEQ multiplex PCR, yet TCRdb's version contains in-frame clones alone and is incomplete. V, J and clone size are taken as reported in that table, and D and trimming were inferred from the DNA itself. The sample holds fewer than 200,000 clones, roughly 85% seen once. The source of the sample is a study of blood T cell repertoires in COVID-19. Study details: Italy, Spain and the United States were the sources of the convalescent and acute COVID-19 samples. T cells, B-cell-depleted T cells, or PBMCs provided the cDNA or gDNA that served as material.

Trimming cost V 3 bases and J 2 bases; bases outside gene matches: 9. The CDR3 is made up of 17 amino acids. Germline values: CDR1 KGHDR, CDR2 SFDVKD. The sequence derives from a man aged 50-60 years with active or convalescent COVID-19. V is TRBV24-1 and J is TRBJ2-5; 9 bases match TRBD1. The sequenced sample was peripheral blood. This CDR3 reads CATSDPSGDRAQETQYF. The CDR3 DNA reads as TGTGCCACCAGTGATCCTTCTGGGGACAGGGCGCAAGAGACCCAGTACTTC.